The 18 T cell receptor beta chains below were found in one sample sequenced in a study of blood T cell repertoires in COVID-19. TCRdb's copy holds only in-frame clones and misses some; the assay was immunoSEQ multiplex PCR. The table includes roughly 410,000 clones, approximately 91% detected once. Sequencing was done on a sample of peripheral blood. These receptors were taken from a woman aged 40 to 55 with COVID-19, enrolled during active disease.

The J gene is TRBJ1-4, the V gene TRBV18; D gene ambiguous. V was shortened by 3 bases and J by 7 bases, with 15 bases between the two germline ends. This CDR3 spans 15 amino acids. Germline loops: CDR1 KGHSH, CDR2 LQKENI. CDR3 coding DNA: TGTGCCAGCTCACCTCTCGAAGGGAGAGGTGAAAAACTGTTTTTT. Translation: CASSPLEGRGEKLFF.

This chain joins TRBV7-3 and TRBJ2-6; D remains ambiguous. V lost 3 bases to trimming and J lost 0 bases, with 6 bases between them. The CDR3 totals 15 residues. Germline assignment: CDR1 SGHTA and CDR2 FQGTGA. CDR3 in amino acids: CASSFEDSGANVLTF. The CDR3 region has the DNA TGTGCCAGCAGCTTTGAGGACTCTGGGGCCAACGTCCTGACTTTC. The whole variable domain, filled in from reference TRBV7-3 and TRBJ2-6, reads GAGVSQTPSNKVTEKGKYVELRCDPISGHTALYWYRQSLGQGPEFLIYFQGTGAADDSGLPNDRFFAVRPEGSVSTLKIQRTERGDSAVYLCASSFEDSGANVLTFGAGSRLTVL.

The chain joins TRBV19 to TRBJ2-1; a possible D gene is TRBD2 (5 bases). The CDR3 has 14 amino acids. In germline, CDR1 is LNHDA, CDR2 SQIVND (reference sequence). V was trimmed by 3 bases and J by 6 bases, leaving 12 bases between them. The CDR3 loop is CASSIVTGSNEQFF. Written as DNA, the CDR3 is TGTGCCAGTAGTATCGTAACGGGGTCCAATGAGCAGTTCTTC.

The V call is TRBV18, the J call TRBJ2-7; D gene unclear. This CDR3 has 13 amino acids. Trimming took off 4 bases at V and 5 bases at J, with 12 bases between the two ends. Looked up from germline, CDR1 is KGHSH and CDR2 is LQKENI. The CDR3: CASSLLDWDEQYF. CDR3 in DNA: TGTGCCAGCTCACTCCTAGACTGGGACGAGCAGTACTTC.

The gene calls are TRBV7-2 and TRBJ2-2, with D possibly being TRBD1 (6 bases). CDR3 length: 14 amino acids. Germline assignment: CDR1 SGHTA and CDR2 FQGNSA. Trimming shortened V by 4 bases and J by 5 bases, and 11 bases separated the two germline ends. The CDR3 DNA sequence: TGTGCCAGCAGCTACAGGGCTGGAACCGGGGAGCTGTTTTTT. It specifies CASSYRAGTGELFF. The full variable domain, rest sourced from reference TRBV7-2 and TRBJ2-2, is GAGVSQSPSNKVTEKGKDVELRCDPISGHTALYWYRQSLGQGLEFLIYFQGNSAPDKSGLPSDRFSAERTGGSVSTLTIQRTQQEDSAVYLCASSYRAGTGELFFGEGSRLTVL.

This chain joins TRBV9 and TRBJ1-2; the match to TRBD1 covers 7 bases. J lost 3 bases, V lost 3 bases, and 2 bases had no gene match. Germline-derived CDR1 and CDR2 are SGDLS and YYNGEE. There are 13 residues in the CDR3. The CDR3, as DNA: TGTGCCAGCAGCGGGGGACAGTACTATGGCTACACCTTC. The encoded protein is CASSGGQYYGYTF.

The sample holds one count of this clone. The genes are TRBV15 and TRBJ2-7; D possibly corresponds to TRBD2 (6 bases). Trimming left V 0 bases short and J 1 base short, with 10 bases between. CDR1 and CDR2 from the germline V gene are LNHNV and YYDKDF (reference sequence). The CDR3 is made up of 15 amino acids. CDR3: CATSRELEGSYEQYF. The CDR3 DNA sequence: TGTGCCACCAGCAGAGAGTTGGAGGGGTCCTACGAGCAGTACTTC.

The chain combines TRBV29-1 with TRBJ2-7, with TRBD1 matching 12 bases. In germline, CDR1 is SQVTM, CDR2 ANQGSEA. With V trimmed by 8 bases and J by 4 bases, 15 bases remained unmatched. This CDR3 contains 16 residues. The CDR3 reads CSTGYGGTGGAYEQYF. The CDR3 DNA is TGCAGCACTGGTTACGGTGGGACAGGGGGCGCGTACGAGCAGTACTTC.

The chain uses TRBV28 and TRBJ1-1; D unclear. The CDR3 extends over 12 amino acids. Trimming stripped 2 bases from V and 3 bases from J, with 4 bases between. Looked up from germline, CDR1 is MDHEN and CDR2 is SYDVKM. The CDR3 loop reads CASSLPYTEAFF. In nucleotides, the CDR3 is TGTGCCAGCAGTTTACCATACACTGAAGCTTTCTTT.

This clone showed up just a few times. The chain links TRBV18 to TRBJ1-1, with D unclear. Germline CDR1 is KGHSH and CDR2 is LQKENI. Trimming removed 0 bases at V and 4 bases at J, with 6 bases between. The CDR3 is 13 amino acids. The CDR3 region has the DNA TGTGCCAGCTCACCACCATCGGTCACTGAAGCTTTCTTT. It yields the protein CASSPPSVTEAFF.

V is TRBV28 and J is TRBJ1-5, with no clear D. Between the trimmed V and J ends, which lost 3 bases and 6 bases, there was a span of 15 bases. The germline V gene has CDR1 MDHEN and CDR2 SYDVKM. The CDR3 consists of 15 residues. Here the CDR3 reads CASSLGVGGGQPQHF. DNA for the CDR3: TGTGCCAGCAGTTTGGGAGTGGGCGGAGGTCAGCCCCAGCATTTT.

This chain connects TRBV11-2 to TRBJ2-3; 9 bases are shared with TRBD2. Germline V CDR1 and CDR2: SGHAT, FQNNGV. With V trimmed by 2 bases and J by 7 bases, 7 bases remained unmatched. This CDR3 contains 15 residues. CDR3 protein: CASSLWRGGRYTQYF. The CDR3 nucleotides are TGTGCCAGCAGCTTATGGCGGGGGGGCAGGTATACGCAGTATTTT.

This clone has just one count. This chain links TRBV27 with TRBJ2-7, with TRBD2 matching over 8 bases. This CDR3 contains 11 residues. CDR1 is MNHEY and CDR2 is SMNVEV in the germline V gene (reference sequence). Losses at the gene ends were 6 bases for V and 12 bases for J; bases not matched to a gene: 7. The CDR3 is CASRTGGPLYF. CDR3 bases: TGTGCCAGCAGAACGGGGGGGCCGTTGTACTTC.

The chain combines TRBV9 with TRBJ1-4, with D tentatively TRBD1 (5 bases). Germline V CDR1 and CDR2: SGDLS, YYNGEE. V lost 0 bases and J 7 bases, leaving 13 bases between the germline ends. This CDR3 contains 15 residues. The CDR3 DNA sequence: TGTGCCAGCAGCGTAGCGGCAGGGCGGGGTGAAAAACTGTTTTTT. Its translation is CASSVAAGRGEKLFF.

The chain recombines TRBV6-2 or TRBV6-3 with TRBJ1-1; D call uncertain. Trimming stripped 5 bases from V and 6 bases from J, with 16 bases between. The CDR3 loop spans 14 amino acids. CDR1 is MNHEY and CDR2 is SVGEGT in the germline V gene. The CDR3 nucleotides are TGTGCCAGCAGTGCTCACGGGGTTGGCCCTGAAGCTTTCTTT. As protein: CASSAHGVGPEAFF.

J is TRBJ1-2 and V is TRBV5-4; 10 bases are a match to TRBD1. Germline V lookup: CDR1 SGHNT, CDR2 YYREEE (reference sequence). The junction had 10 bases not matched to a gene; V was cut back by 4 bases and J by 4 bases. The CDR3 totals 16 residues. The CDR3 nucleotides are TGTGCCAGCAGCGGAGGTCGGGACAGGGGATCCTATGGCTACACCTTC. Translating it yields CASSGGRDRGSYGYTF. Full variable domain (missing parts from reference TRBV5-4 and TRBJ1-2): ETGVTQSPTHLIKTRGQQVTLRCSSQSGHNTVSWYQQALGQGPQFIFQYYREEENGRGNFPPRFSGLQFPNYSSELNVNALELDDSALYLCASSGGRDRGSYGYTFGSGTRLTVV.

This sequence joins TRBV5-4 and TRBJ1-4; 7 bases are a match to TRBD1. The CDR3 contains 14 residues. Germline CDR1 SGHNT, CDR2 YYREEE (reference sequence). The V and J ends lost 4 bases and 2 bases, in that order; junction bases with no gene match: 2. Written as DNA, the CDR3 is TGTGCCAGCAGCCCGGGACAGACTAATGAAAAACTGTTTTTT. It encodes CASSPGQTNEKLFF.

This rearrangement joins TRBV27 to TRBJ2-2, with 10 bases matching TRBD1. This CDR3 contains 16 residues. The germline CDR1 and CDR2 sequences are MNHEY and SMNVEV (reference sequence). Trimming cost V 5 bases and J 4 bases; bases outside gene matches: 7. The DNA for the CDR3 is TGTGCCAGCAGTCTAGACAGGGGGCCTTTCACCGGGGAGCTGTTTTTT. Its translation is CASSLDRGPFTGELFF.